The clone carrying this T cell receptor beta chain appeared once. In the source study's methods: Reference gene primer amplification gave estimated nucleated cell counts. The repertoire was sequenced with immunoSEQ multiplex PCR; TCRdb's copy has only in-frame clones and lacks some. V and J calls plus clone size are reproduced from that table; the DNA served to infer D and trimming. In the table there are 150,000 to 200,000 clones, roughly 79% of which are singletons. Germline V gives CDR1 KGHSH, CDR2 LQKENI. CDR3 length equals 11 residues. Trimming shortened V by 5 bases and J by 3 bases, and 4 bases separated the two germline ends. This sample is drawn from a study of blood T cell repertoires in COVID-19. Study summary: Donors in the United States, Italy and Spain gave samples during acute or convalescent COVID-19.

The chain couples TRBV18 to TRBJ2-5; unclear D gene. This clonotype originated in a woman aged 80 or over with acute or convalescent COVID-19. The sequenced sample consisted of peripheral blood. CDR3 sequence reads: CASSAKETQYF. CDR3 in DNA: TGTGCCAGCTCAGCTAAAGAGACCCAGTACTTC.